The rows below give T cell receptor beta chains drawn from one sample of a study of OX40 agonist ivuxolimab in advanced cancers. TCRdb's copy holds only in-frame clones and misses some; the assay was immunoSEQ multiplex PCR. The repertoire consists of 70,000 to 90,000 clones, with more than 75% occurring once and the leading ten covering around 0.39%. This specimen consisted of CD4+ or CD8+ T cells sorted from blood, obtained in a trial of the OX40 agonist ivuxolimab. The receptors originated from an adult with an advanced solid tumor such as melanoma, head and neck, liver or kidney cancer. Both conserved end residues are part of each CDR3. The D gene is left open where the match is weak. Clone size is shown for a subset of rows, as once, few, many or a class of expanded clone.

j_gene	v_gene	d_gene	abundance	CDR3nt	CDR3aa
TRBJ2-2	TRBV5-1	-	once	TGCGCCAGCAGCTTCACTGGGGAAACCGGGGAGCTGTTTTTT	CASSFTGETGELFF
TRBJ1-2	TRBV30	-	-	TGTGCCTGGAGTGTAGGAGGGTCTCAGGGCTACACCTTC	CAWSVGGSQGYTF
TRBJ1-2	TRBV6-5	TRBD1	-	TGTGCCAGCAGTTACTCGAAGGCAGGGGGCAACTATGGCTACACCTTC	CASSYSKAGGNYGYTF
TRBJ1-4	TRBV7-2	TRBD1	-	TGTGCCAGCAGCCGCATGGGACAGGCAAATGAAAAACTGTTTTTT	CASSRMGQANEKLFF
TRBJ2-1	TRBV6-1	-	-	TGTGCAGCAGAGGCAGGGACGTACTACAATGAGCAGTTCTTC	CAAEAGTYYNEQFF
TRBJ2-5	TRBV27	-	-	TGTGCCAGCAGTCTGGGGACACGAGAGACCCAGTACTTC	CASSLGTRETQYF
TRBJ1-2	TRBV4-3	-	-	TGCGCCAGCAGCCAAGTAACGGGGATTAACTATGGCTACACCTTC	CASSQVTGINYGYTF
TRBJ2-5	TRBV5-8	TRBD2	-	TGTGCCAGCAGCCCCGGGGGGGCATCCCAAGAGACCCAGTACTTC	CASSPGGASQETQYF
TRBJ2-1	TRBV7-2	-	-	TGTGCCAGCAGCTTAGCCAAGGGACCCAACAATGAGCAGTTCTTC	CASSLAKGPNNEQFF
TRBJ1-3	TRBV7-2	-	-	TGTGGGGCCGACAGCAACTCTGGAAACACCATATATTTT	CGADSNSGNTIYF
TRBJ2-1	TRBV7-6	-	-	TGTGCCAGCAGCTTAGTCGGTGAGAATGAGCAGTTCTTC	CASSLVGENEQFF
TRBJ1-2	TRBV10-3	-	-	TGTGCCATCAGTGAGGACAGCGGGGCGTATGGCTACACCTTC	CAISEDSGAYGYTF
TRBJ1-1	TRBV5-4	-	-	TGTGCCAGCAGCCCAGGGGCTGGGATCATGAACACTGAAGCTTTCTTT	CASSPGAGIMNTEAFF
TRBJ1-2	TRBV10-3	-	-	TGTGCCATCAGTGAGGGCTACTATGGCTACACCTTC	CAISEGYYGYTF
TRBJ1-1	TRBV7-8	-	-	TGTGCCAGCAGCCCTAAGGAGGTGAGCGCTGAAGCTTTCTTT	CASSPKEVSAEAFF
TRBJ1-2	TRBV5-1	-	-	TGCGCCAGCAGCTTGGAGTCTACTAACTATGGCTACACCTTC	CASSLESTNYGYTF
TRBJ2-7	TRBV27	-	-	TGTGCCAGCAGAAAGGTCCAGGGACCCTACGAGCAGTACTTC	CASRKVQGPYEQYF
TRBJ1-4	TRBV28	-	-	TGTGCCAGCGGGACTCATGATGAAAAACTGTTTTTT	CASGTHDEKLFF
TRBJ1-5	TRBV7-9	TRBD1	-	TGTGCCAGCAGCTTAGCGACAGGGGGCAATCAGCCCCAGCATTTT	CASSLATGGNQPQHF
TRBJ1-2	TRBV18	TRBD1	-	TGTGCCAGCTCATTAACACAGGGGACCTATGGCTACACCTTC	CASSLTQGTYGYTF
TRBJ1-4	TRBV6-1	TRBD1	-	TGTGCCAGCAGTGACCCCGGCCAGGGGGGTGAAAAACTGTTTTTT	CASSDPGQGGEKLFF
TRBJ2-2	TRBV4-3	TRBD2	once	TGCGCCAGCAGCCCCGGGGCGGGACTAGCGGGAGGCGGGGAGCTGTTTTTT	CASSPGAGLAGGGELFF
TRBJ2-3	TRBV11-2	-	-	TGTGCCAGCAGCTTAGGACCCCCCGGAGTGGTTACTAGCACAGATACGCAGTATTTT	CASSLGPPGVVTSTDTQYF
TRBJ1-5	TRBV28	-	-	TGTGCCAGCAGTTTCGTATCGGTACAGCAGCCCCAGCATTTT	CASSFVSVQQPQHF
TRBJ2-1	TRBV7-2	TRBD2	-	TGTGCCAGCAGCTTAGGAGGCGGGGGGGCCTTTGCGTTCTTC	CASSLGGGGAFAFF
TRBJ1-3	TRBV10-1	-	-	TGCGCCAGCAGTGAGTCCGGCCAGGGGTTGCACACCATATATTTT	CASSESGQGLHTIYF
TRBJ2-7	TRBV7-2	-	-	TGTGCCAGCAGCCCCCAGATAGGGATTAACTACGAGCAGTACTTC	CASSPQIGINYEQYF
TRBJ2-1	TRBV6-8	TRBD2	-	TGTGCCAGCAGTTACTCAGGACTAGCGGGAAACTTTAGGAATGAGCAGTTCTTC	CASSYSGLAGNFRNEQFF
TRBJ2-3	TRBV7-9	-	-	TGTGCCAGCAGCTTAGGGGGGCCCACAGATACGCAGTATTTT	CASSLGGPTDTQYF
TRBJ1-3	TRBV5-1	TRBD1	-	TGCGCCAGCAGCTCTTACCCGGGACAGGGAATTGGAAACACCATATATTTT	CASSSYPGQGIGNTIYF
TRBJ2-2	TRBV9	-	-	TGTGCCAGCAGCGAGGCGGTCACCGGGGAGCTGTTTTTT	CASSEAVTGELFF
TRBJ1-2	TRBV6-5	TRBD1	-	TGTGCCAGCAGTTACGGGGACAGGGATTTCTACACCTTC	CASSYGDRDFYTF
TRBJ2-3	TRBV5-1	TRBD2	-	TGCGCCAGCAGCCCGGGACTAGCGGGAAACACAGATACGCAGTATTTT	CASSPGLAGNTDTQYF
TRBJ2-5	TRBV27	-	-	TGTGCCAGCAGTTTATTGGGGGGCGTAGAGACCCAGTACTTC	CASSLLGGVETQYF
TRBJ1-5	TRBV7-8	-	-	TGTGCCAGCAGCTTAGTGAACAGGGAGGTGGGACAGCCCCAGCATTTT	CASSLVNREVGQPQHF
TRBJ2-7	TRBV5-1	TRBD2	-	TGCGCCAGCAGCTTGGCGGGAGGGCGCGAGCAGTACTTC	CASSLAGGREQYF
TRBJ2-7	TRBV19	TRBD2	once	TGTGCCAGTAGCACCCCCGGGGGGGCCAGCTACGAGCAGTACTTC	CASSTPGGASYEQYF
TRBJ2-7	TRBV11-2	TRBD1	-	TGTGCCAGCAGCTTAGGACAGGGTGGGTACGAGCAGTACTTC	CASSLGQGGYEQYF
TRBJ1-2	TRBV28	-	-	TGTGCCAGCACCTCCCCCGGGTCGGACTATGGCTACACCTTC	CASTSPGSDYGYTF
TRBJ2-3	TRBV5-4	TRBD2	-	TGTGCCAGCAGCTCGGGAGGATCTAGCACAGATACGCAGTATTTT	CASSSGGSSTDTQYF
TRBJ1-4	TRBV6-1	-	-	TGTGCCAGCAGTGAAGATTGGGGGGCTCCTAATGAAAAACTGTTTTTT	CASSEDWGAPNEKLFF
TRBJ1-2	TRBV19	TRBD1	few	TGTGCCAGTAATAGGGGACAGGGAGAGTATGGCTACACCTTC	CASNRGQGEYGYTF
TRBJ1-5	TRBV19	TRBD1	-	TGTGCCAGTAGTATAGCCCTTGGGACAGGGGCCCGATATAGCAATCAGCCCCAGCATTTT	CASSIALGTGARYSNQPQHF
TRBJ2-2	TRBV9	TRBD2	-	TGTGCCAGCAGCGTAGCGGGCGGGGGGACGAACACCGGGGAGCTGTTTTTT	CASSVAGGGTNTGELFF
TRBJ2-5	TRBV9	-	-	TGTGCCAGCAGCGCCGGGGGAGGAAAAGAGACCCAGTACTTC	CASSAGGGKETQYF
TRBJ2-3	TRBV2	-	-	TGTGCCAGCACAGGGCCAGATACGCAGTATTTT	CASTGPDTQYF
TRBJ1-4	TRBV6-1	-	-	TGTGCCAGCAGTGAATTGGCCTTAACTAATGAAAAACTGTTTTTT	CASSELALTNEKLFF
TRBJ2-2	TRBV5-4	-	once	TGTGCCAGCATCTTGGGACCGACGAACACCGGGGAGCTGTTTTTT	CASILGPTNTGELFF
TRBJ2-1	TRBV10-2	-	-	TGCGCCAGCTCGAGACAGGATTACAATGAGCAGTTCTTC	CASSRQDYNEQFF
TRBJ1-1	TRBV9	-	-	TGTGCCAGCAGCGTAAACAGCTTGAACACTGAAGCTTTCTTT	CASSVNSLNTEAFF
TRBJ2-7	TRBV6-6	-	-	TGTGCCAGCAGTTACTCGAGTGAGCAGTACTTC	CASSYSSEQYF
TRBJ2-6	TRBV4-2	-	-	TGTGCCAGCAGCCAAGATCGGCCTGCCTCTGGGGCCAACGTCCTGACTTTC	CASSQDRPASGANVLTF
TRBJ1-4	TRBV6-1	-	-	TGTGCCAGCAGTGAAAATCGTCGGGTTGCGAATGAAAAACTGTTTTTT	CASSENRRVANEKLFF
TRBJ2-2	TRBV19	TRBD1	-	TGTGCCAGTAGTCCCCTTGGGACAGGGAGGACCGGGGAGCTGTTTTTT	CASSPLGTGRTGELFF
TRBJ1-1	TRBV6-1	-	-	TGTGCCAGCAGTGACGGGACGTACGGGGAAGCTTTCTTT	CASSDGTYGEAFF
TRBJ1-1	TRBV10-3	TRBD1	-	TGTGCCATCAGAGACAGGGAGAACACTGAAGCTTTCTTT	CAIRDRENTEAFF